This T cell receptor (beta chain) emerged from a study of blood T cell repertoires in COVID-19. Study as a whole: Acute and convalescent COVID-19 specimens originated in the United States, Italy and Spain. Nucleic acid was either cDNA or gDNA, and it came from T cells, B-cell-depleted T cells, or PBMCs.

V lost 4 bases, J lost 6 bases, and 9 bases stayed unmatched. CDR1 and CDR2 from the germline V gene are LGHNA and YSLEER. The CDR3 is 14 amino acids. Profiling relied on immunoSEQ multiplex PCR, and the TCRdb table lists in-frame clones only, not all of them. The sample consists of under 300,000 clones, approximately 87% of them appearing once. This clone was recorded many times. This clonotype was sampled from a man between 60 and 70 years old with acute or convalescent COVID-19. Input material: peripheral blood. The gene calls are TRBV4-3 and TRBJ2-7, with 7 positions matching TRBD1. The CDR3: CASSPGQEVAEQYF. In nucleotides, the CDR3 is TGCGCCAGCAGCCCCGGACAGGAGGTCGCCGAGCAGTACTTC.